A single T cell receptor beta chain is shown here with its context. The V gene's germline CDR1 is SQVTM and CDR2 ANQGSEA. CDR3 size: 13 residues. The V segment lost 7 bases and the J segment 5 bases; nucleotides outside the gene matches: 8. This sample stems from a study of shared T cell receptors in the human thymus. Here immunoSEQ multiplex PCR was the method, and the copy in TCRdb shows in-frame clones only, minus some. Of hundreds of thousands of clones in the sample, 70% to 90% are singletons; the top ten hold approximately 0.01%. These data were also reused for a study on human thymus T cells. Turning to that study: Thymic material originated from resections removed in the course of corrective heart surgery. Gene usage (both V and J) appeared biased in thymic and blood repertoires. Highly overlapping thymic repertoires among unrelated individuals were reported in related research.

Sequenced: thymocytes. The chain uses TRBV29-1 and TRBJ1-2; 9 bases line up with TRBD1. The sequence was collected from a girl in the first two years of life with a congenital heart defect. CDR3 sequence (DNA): TGCAGCGCTCACACAGGGGGCGCGTATGGCTACACCTTC. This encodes CSAHTGGAYGYTF.